A single sample is the source of the 13 T cell receptor beta chains below, sequenced in a study of preoperative IRX-2 immunotherapy in early breast cancer. Profiled with immunoSEQ multiplex PCR; TCRdb holds only in-frame clones, not every one. Of about 2,100 clones detected, about 64% appear once; the ten largest clones hold 10%. Treatment described: preoperative locoregional IRX-2 cytokine immunotherapy. This specimen consisted of tumor tissue, obtained before IRX-2 immunotherapy. The source of these receptors is a human donor with breast cancer.

The chain uses TRBV1 and TRBJ1-2; the D call in the table, TRBD1, was not verified against the DNA. TRBV1 is marked as a pseudogene. The CDR3 covers 16 residues. CDR3 loop: CASSQGDIRSNYGYTF. For the CDR3, the DNA is TGCGCCAGCAGCCAAGGGGACATAAGATCTAACTATGGCTACACCTTC.

The chain is built from TRBV30 and TRBJ1-3; D is undetermined. CDR1 is GTSNPN, CDR2 SVGIG, per germline (reference sequence). The CDR3 extends over 13 amino acids. V dropped 2 bases and J dropped 0 bases, with 5 bases sitting between them. Here the CDR3 DNA reads TGTGCCTGGAGTACATTCTCTGGAAACACCATATATTTT. Amino acid sequence: CAWSTFSGNTIYF.

This clone has a single count. CDR3 nucleotides: TGTGCCAGCAGTTACCCAGCGGACGTATTTGAGACCCAGTACTTC. Amino acid sequence: CASSYPADVFETQYF. This rearrangement joins TRBV6-8 to TRBJ2-5, with D tentatively TRBD2 (5 bases). Germline CDR1 reads MNHGY; CDR2 reads SAAAGT. The V end was cut by 2 bases, the J end by 5 bases, with 15 bases between. The CDR3 contains 15 residues.

This chain joins TRBV4-1 and TRBJ2-1; 9 positions agree with TRBD2. Trimming took 0 bases from V and 5 from J; bases not matched to a gene: 8. The CDR3 has 17 residues. Germline CDR1 reads MGHRA; CDR2 reads YSYEKL. CDR3 in amino acids: CASSQDRRGGHNNEQFF. The CDR3 region has the DNA TGCGCCAGCAGCCAAGATAGGCGGGGGGGCCATAACAATGAGCAGTTCTTC.

The gene calls are TRBV19 and TRBJ2-7; maybe TRBD2 (7 bases). The ends were cut back, 4 bases at V and 1 base at J, with 14 bases in the middle. Looked up from germline, CDR1 is LNHDA and CDR2 is SQIVND (reference sequence). The CDR3 totals 15 residues. CDR3: CASSKNREGSYEQYF. CDR3 sequence (DNA): TGTGCCAGTAGTAAGAACAGGGAGGGTTCCTACGAGCAGTACTTC.

The chain uses TRBV11-3 and TRBJ1-5, with 9 bases identical to TRBD1. J gave up 6 bases and V 5 bases, and 11 bases lay outside the gene matches. Germline CDR1 and CDR2: SGHNT and YENEEA. CDR3 length equals 16 residues. In nucleotides, the CDR3 is TGTGCCAGCAGCATGGGACAGGGCCGGTCCGCTCAGCCCCAGCATTTT. It codes for CASSMGQGRSAQPQHF.

The gene calls are TRBV29-1 and TRBJ2-5; D may correspond to TRBD1 or TRBD2 (5 bases each). In germline, CDR1 is SQVTM, CDR2 ANQGSEA. CDR3 length: 13 residues. V lost 1 base, J lost 2 bases, and 8 bases lay in between. The DNA for the CDR3 is TGCAGCGTTGAAGGGGACGTTCAAGAGACCCAGTACTTC. Translating it yields CSVEGDVQETQYF.

This clone appeared a single time. The chain links TRBV28 to TRBJ1-1, with 8 bases lining up with TRBD1. J gave up 12 bases and V 4 bases, and 10 bases lay outside the gene matches. The CDR3 is 13 amino acids. Germline V lookup: CDR1 MDHEN, CDR2 SYDVKM. The CDR3 here is CASSSSGQGGTFF. The CDR3 DNA is TGTGCCAGCAGTTCCTCCGGACAGGGTGGTACTTTCTTT.

The chain combines TRBV11-3 with TRBJ1-3; no clear D gene. Germline CDR1 SGHNT, CDR2 YENEEA. The CDR3 extends over 17 amino acids. The germline V and J ends were trimmed by 3 bases and 0 bases, with 15 bases remaining between them. CDR3 loop: CASSLASQDSSGNTIYF. CDR3 nucleotide sequence: TGTGCCAGCAGCTTGGCAAGTCAGGATTCCTCTGGAAACACCATATATTTT.

The chain carries TRBV7-6 and TRBJ2-5; 10 bases fit TRBD1. Germline CDR1 and CDR2: SGHVS and FNYEAQ. The CDR3 consists of 16 residues. Trimming at V came to 3 bases and at J to 6 bases, leaving 10 bases not matched to a gene. CDR3 coding DNA: TGTGCCAGCAGCTTTTTTTCCCGGGACAGGGGAAAGACCCAGTACTTC. This encodes CASSFFSRDRGKTQYF.

This clone was recorded a few times. This rearrangement joins TRBV12-5 to TRBJ2-3, with D maybe TRBD2 (6 bases). Per the germline V gene, CDR1 is LGHNT and CDR2 is FRNRAP. The CDR3 has 14 amino acids. The CDR3 DNA is TGTGCCAGTAGCGGCACAATACTAACAGATACGCAGTATTTT. It translates to CASSGTILTDTQYF.

This clone rates as large (0.1 to 1%). The V and J genes are TRBV15 and TRBJ1-2; D perhaps matches TRBD1 (5 bases). This CDR3 region has 14 residues. Germline CDR1 LNHNV, CDR2 YYDKDF (reference sequence). Trimming shortened V by 0 bases and J by 1 base, and 6 bases separated the two germline ends. The DNA for the CDR3 is TGTGCCACCAGCAGAGAGGGGGTTAACTATGGCTACACCTTC. This gives the protein CATSREGVNYGYTF.

The chain has TRBV18 and TRBJ1-5; 7 bases are shared with TRBD1. J was trimmed by 0 bases and V by 1 base; bases with no gene match: 3. Germline V gene data show CDR1 as KGHSH and CDR2 as LQKENI. The CDR3 sequence is 16 residues long. Here the CDR3 reads CASSPQAGGSNQPQHF. CDR3 sequence (DNA): TGTGCCAGCTCACCACAAGCAGGGGGTAGCAATCAGCCCCAGCATTTT.